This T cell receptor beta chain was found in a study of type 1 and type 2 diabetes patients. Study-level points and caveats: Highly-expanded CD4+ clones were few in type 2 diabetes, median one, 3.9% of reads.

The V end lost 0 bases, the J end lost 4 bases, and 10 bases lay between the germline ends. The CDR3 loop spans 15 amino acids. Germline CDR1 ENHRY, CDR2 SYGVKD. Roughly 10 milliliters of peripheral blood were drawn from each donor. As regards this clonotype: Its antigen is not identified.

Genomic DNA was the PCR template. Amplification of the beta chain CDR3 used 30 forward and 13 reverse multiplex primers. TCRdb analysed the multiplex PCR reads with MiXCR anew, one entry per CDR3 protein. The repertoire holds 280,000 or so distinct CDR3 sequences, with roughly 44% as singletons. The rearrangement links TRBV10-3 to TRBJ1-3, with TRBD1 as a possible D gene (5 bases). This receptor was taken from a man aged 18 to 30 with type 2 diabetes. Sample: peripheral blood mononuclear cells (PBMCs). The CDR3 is CAISESGLGGNTIYF. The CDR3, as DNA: TGTGCCATCAGTGAGTCGGGGCTAGGAGGAAACACCATATATTTT.